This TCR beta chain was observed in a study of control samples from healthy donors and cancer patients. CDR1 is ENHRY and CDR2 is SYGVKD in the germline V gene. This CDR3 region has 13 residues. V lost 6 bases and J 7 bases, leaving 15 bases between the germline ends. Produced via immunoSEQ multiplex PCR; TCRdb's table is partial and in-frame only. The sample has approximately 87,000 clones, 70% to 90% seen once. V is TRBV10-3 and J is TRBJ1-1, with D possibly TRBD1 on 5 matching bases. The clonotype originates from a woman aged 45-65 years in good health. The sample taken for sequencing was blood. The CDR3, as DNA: TGTGCCATCAGGTGGTCTCTCGGGGGTGAAGCTTTCTTT. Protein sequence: CAIRWSLGGEAFF.